The subject of this entry is one T cell receptor beta chain. Its specificity is not known. The V gene end was trimmed by 5 bases and the J gene end by 8 bases; junction bases not matched to a gene: 13. Germline CDR1 is MNHNS and CDR2 is SASEGT. This CDR3 has 15 residues. Thyroid surgery had not been preceded by any treatment in any patient. This specimen comes from a study of metastatic and nonmetastatic thyroid tumors. Overall study context: Across peripheral blood and tumor or nodule tissue samples taken from malignant and benign thyroid patients, the repertoires were compared with one another. Whole-study findings and limits: Reports indicated that malignant thyroid tumors showed significantly higher TCR beta diversity than benign nodules did, in blood and tumor.

MiXCR reprocessed the PCR reads for TCRdb. The table has around 30,000 clones, 24% seen once. This chain joins TRBV6-1 and TRBJ2-5; TRBD1 matches 8 bases. The TCR comes from a female donor with papillary thyroid cancer or a benign thyroid nodule (not recorded which). Some clones in this sample may be carry-over from other donors' samples. Sample: blood. CDR3 DNA: TGTGCCAGCAGTCGGGGTACAGGGGGGTCAGATACCCAGTACTTC. Its protein is CASSRGTGGSDTQYF.